One and the same sample provided the 4 T cell receptor beta chains below, sequenced in a study of T cells expressing NK-cell markers. TCRdb reworked the 5' RACE reads into one entry per CDR3 protein, no DNA. The table for this sample gives 350,000 to 400,000 distinct CDR3 sequences. The specimen was blood T cells: a sorted CD56 or NKG2C T cell subset, CD4+ or CD8+ T cells, or bulk PBMC T cells (not recorded which). These receptors were obtained from a woman aged 50 to 60 in good health.

V is TRBV6-5 and J is TRBJ1-5; TCRdb proposes TRBD1, but this gene call is untestable without DNA. Germline V gene data show CDR1 as MNHEY and CDR2 as SVGAGI. The CDR3 is 14 amino acids. The CDR3 loop reads CASSSRVLSQPQHF.

The chain recombines TRBV5-1 with TRBJ2-1; the D gene TCRdb calls, TRBD2, cannot be checked with no DNA. The CDR3 runs to 16 residues. Germline CDR1 is SGHRS and CDR2 is YFSETQ. The CDR3: CASSAGLGPSYNEQFF. Filled out from reference TRBV5-1 and TRBJ2-1, the complete variable domain reads KAGVTQTPRYLIKTRGQQVTLSCSPISGHRSVSWYQQTPGQGLQFLFEYFSETQRNKGNFPGRFSGRQFSNSRSEMNVSTLELGDSALYLCASSAGLGPSYNEQFFGPGTRLTVL.

The chain joins TRBV20-1 to TRBJ2-7. The CDR3 has 14 residues. Germline lookup yields CDR1 DFQATT and CDR2 SNEGSKA (reference sequence). This CDR3 reads CSARIPPRSYEQYF.

The V and J genes are TRBV2 and TRBJ2-4; TCRdb picks TRBD1, but there is no DNA to check that call. The CDR3 loop spans 14 amino acids. In germline, CDR1 is SNHLY, CDR2 FYNNEI. This CDR3 is CASRPGLAKNIQYF.